This TCR beta chain emerged from a study of cytomegalovirus exposure and HLA in healthy donors (dated by TCRdb to 2015 to 2018). In the study overall: The roughly 670 repertoires of the first cohort and the roughly 120 validation repertoires were produced on the same platform, according to a later analysis. High-throughput TCR immunosequencing, statistical association of individual TCRs with disease status, and machine learning were combined to predict cytomegalovirus infection status. The aim of the study was to test whether cataloging public T cell receptors could identify signatures of past pathogen exposure. Besides the first cohort of 500 to 700 subjects, a separate validation cohort made up of over 100 different subjects was used.

Remarks on this clone: Its binding antigen is unknown. No quality values exist for individual bases; no much larger clone is one base distant.

CDR1 and CDR2 are drawn from the germline V gene: SGDLS, YYNGEE. V and J are truncated by 3 bases and 11 bases respectively, leaving an intervening sequence of 17 bases. The cysteine opens and the phenylalanine closes a CDR3 of 13 amino acids. Just the 39-base CDR3 DNA is kept, in frame starting at base 1. The donors belonged to the validation cohort of about 120 subjects, which was separate from the 666-subject first cohort. Receptors were amplified or captured by the immunoSEQ multiplex PCR assay. The authors processed their data as follows. A statistical classification framework was built to diagnose cytomegalovirus status from the catalog of TCR beta chain sequences. TCRdb took this table from immuneACCESS and kept in-frame rearrangements with V and J called. Such tables lack part of the clones; where checked against another copy, unresolved V genes explain under half of the gap, and the rest is unexplained. That table gives V, J and clone size, and the DNA gave D and trimming. This sample gives 150,000 to 250,000 clones in total; roughly 82% of them show up just once. Of the sample, roughly 12% is held by the ten largest clones.

Broader findings and caveats from the paper: A later analysis lacked HLA typing for the validation cohort, so it scored co-occurrence in that cohort across all 120 or so repertoires. Most TCR sequences were observed very rarely across donors, whereas some public TCRs were present in many individuals. Subsequent analysis determined that TCRs grouped into clusters in the first cohort also showed a tendency toward co-occurrence across the roughly 110 validation repertoires, and 94% of cluster scores exceeded 0. The classifier was reported to diagnose cytomegalovirus status with high specificity and sensitivity in both the original cohort and the validation cohort. According to the authors, the approach could potentially be generalized to other disease states and immunological phenotypes. In vitro tests confirmed that three of the cytomegalovirus-associated TCR beta chains recognize cytomegalovirus antigens. A total of around 150 TCR beta chains were listed by the study as associated with cytomegalovirus.

Source material: PBMCs. The chain links TRBV9 with TRBJ1-1; no D gene call is confident. The clonotype comes from a woman in her 30s in good health and CMV-seropositive. This receptor carries the CDR3 CASSENGVRGAFF. The sequence in DNA is TGTGCCAGCAGCGAAAACGGGGTCCGCGGGGCTTTCTTT. When the CDR3 is completed using the reference TRBV9 and TRBJ1-1 genes on either side, the full variable domain is DSGVTQTPKHLITATGQRVTLRCSPRSGDLSVYWYQQSLDQGLQFLIQYYNGEERAKGNILERFSAQQFPDLHSELNLSSLELGDSALYFCASSENGVRGAFFGQGTRLTVV.